These 21 T cell receptor beta chains were sequenced from one sample in a study of cytomegalovirus exposure and HLA in healthy donors. Use of 60 Vbeta and 13 Jbeta primers characterized the PCR. The data were produced by immunoSEQ multiplex PCR, yet TCRdb's version contains in-frame clones alone and is incomplete. The table has 150,000 to 200,000 clones, 75% to 85% seen once. Sequencing was carried out using PBMCs. These TCRs come from a woman between 18 and 30 years old in good health and CMV-seronegative.

This clone was recorded once. The CDR3 sequence is CASRPDRGTDTQYF. CDR3 in DNA: TGCGCCAGCCGGCCCGACAGGGGCACAGATACGCAGTATTTT. The chain couples TRBV5-1 to TRBJ2-3; 7 bases match TRBD1. CDR1 is SGHRS and CDR2 is YFSETQ in the germline V gene. This CDR3 contains 14 residues. V shed 7 bases, J shed 1 base, and the junction held 6 bases outside the gene matches.

The chain joins TRBV5-5 to TRBJ1-5, with 7 bases that match TRBD1. Trimming cost V 2 bases and J 4 bases; bases outside gene matches: 12. This CDR3 has 17 amino acids. CDR1 SGHKS and CDR2 YYEKEE come from the germline V gene (reference sequence). The CDR3 region is CASSFTGELVVNQPQHF. In DNA form, the CDR3 reads TGTGCCAGCAGCTTTACAGGGGAATTGGTGGTTAATCAGCCCCAGCATTTT.

The J gene is TRBJ2-3, the V gene TRBV6-5, with 8 nucleotides matching TRBD1. V was clipped by 2 bases and J by 2 bases; unmatched bases: 3. The CDR3 sequence is 15 residues long. The germline CDR1 and CDR2 sequences are MNHEY and SVGAGI. The CDR3 region is CASSYDRGFTDTQYF. In DNA form, the CDR3 reads TGTGCCAGCAGTTACGACAGGGGCTTCACAGATACGCAGTATTTT.

The J gene is TRBJ2-7, the V gene TRBV6-6; 7 bases agree with TRBD2. Trimming removed 0 bases from V and 5 bases from J; junction bases left unmatched: 10. CDR1 is MNHNY and CDR2 is SVGAGI in the germline V gene (reference sequence). The CDR3 is 16 amino acids. This CDR3 reads CASSYSLGQGGNEQYF. The CDR3 DNA reads TGTGCCAGCAGTTACTCGCTGGGGCAGGGAGGGAACGAGCAGTACTTC.

In the case of this clone: A junction boundary mismatches the germline segment, possibly from a read error. The V call is TRBV19, the J call TRBJ2-7; weak D call: TRBD2 (6 bases). CDR3 length equals 14 residues. Germline CDR1 and CDR2: LNHDA and SQIVND (reference sequence). The CDR3 here is CASSIVGSSHEQYF. The CDR3 nucleotides are TGTGCCAGTAGTATCGTCGGGAGCTCCCACGAGCAGTACTTC.

The V call is TRBV5-4, the J call TRBJ1-6; tentative D call: TRBD1 (6 bases). Trimming left V 1 base short and J 7 bases short, with 12 bases between. The germline CDR1 and CDR2 sequences are SGHNT and YYREEE (reference sequence). This CDR3 comprises 15 residues. The CDR3 protein is CASSLNRGMNSPLHF. The CDR3 DNA reads as TGTGCCAGCAGCTTGAATAGGGGGATGAATTCACCCCTCCACTTT. The variable domain in full, with the rest retrieved from reference TRBV5-4 and TRBJ1-6, is ETGVTQSPTHLIKTRGQQVTLRCSSQSGHNTVSWYQQALGQGPQFIFQYYREEENGRGNFPPRFSGLQFPNYSSELNVNALELDDSALYLCASSLNRGMNSPLHFGNGTRLTVT.

This clone was picked up one time. This sequence joins TRBV28 and TRBJ2-7; no reliable D call. V lost 5 bases, J lost 0 bases, and 8 bases lay in between. The CDR3 totals 13 residues. The germline V gene has CDR1 MDHEN and CDR2 SYDVKM. The CDR3 DNA sequence: TGTGCCAGCAGTCTCAAGAGCTCCTACGAGCAGTACTTC. Amino acid sequence: CASSLKSSYEQYF.

The V call is TRBV5-1, the J call TRBJ1-6; tentatively, D is TRBD1 (5 bases). The length of the CDR3 is 18 residues. From germline, CDR1 is SGHRS and CDR2 YFSETQ. Trimming stripped 0 bases from V and 5 bases from J, with 18 bases between. CDR3 sequence: CASSLAVIGTANNSPLHF. The CDR3 DNA reads as TGCGCCAGCAGCTTGGCGGTAATAGGGACTGCGAATAATTCACCCCTCCACTTT. Supplemented by reference TRBV5-1 and TRBJ1-6, the full variable domain reads KAGVTQTPRYLIKTRGQQVTLSCSPISGHRSVSWYQQTPGQGLQFLFEYFSETQRNKGNFPGRFSGRQFSNSRSEMNVSTLELGDSALYLCASSLAVIGTANNSPLHFGNGTRLTVT.

The rearrangement joins TRBV2 to TRBJ1-1, with D tentatively TRBD1 (6 bases). Germline assignment: CDR1 SNHLY and CDR2 FYNNEI. The V end was cut by 3 bases, the J end by 2 bases, with 10 bases between. CDR3 length: 14 amino acids. The chain's CDR3 is CASSDSRGNTEAFF. The CDR3 coding sequence is TGTGCCAGCAGTGATAGCAGGGGAAACACTGAAGCTTTCTTT.

The V call is TRBV2, the J call TRBJ1-4; TRBD1 agrees at 8 bases. CDR3 length: 15 amino acids. Germline CDR1 reads SNHLY; CDR2 reads FYNNEI. V lost 6 bases to trimming and J lost 5 bases; unmatched junction nucleotides: 8. The CDR3 nucleotides read TGTGCCAGCAGGGGACAGGAGGGGGTGAATGAAAAACTGTTTTTT. As protein: CASRGQEGVNEKLFF.

The genes are TRBV7-8 and TRBJ2-1, with 8 bases lining up with TRBD1. The length of the CDR3 is 16 residues. V lost 2 bases to trimming and J lost 9 bases; unmatched junction nucleotides: 12. Germline V gene data show CDR1 as SGHVS and CDR2 as FQNEAQ. The CDR3 protein is CASSLLQGAGFSEQFF. CDR3 coding DNA: TGTGCCAGCAGCTTACTTCAGGGGGCTGGTTTTAGTGAGCAGTTCTTC.

This sequence joins TRBV19 and TRBJ1-4; D not resolved. CDR3 length equals 14 residues. V was cut by 5 bases and J by 8 bases, with 15 bases left in between. Germline V gives CDR1 LNHDA, CDR2 SQIVND (reference sequence). The CDR3 here is CASSSGGVYEKLFF. The CDR3 DNA sequence: TGTGCCAGTAGTTCCGGCGGGGTTTACGAAAAACTGTTTTTT. Using reference TRBV19 and TRBJ1-4 for the parts outside the CDR3, the full variable domain is DGGITQSPKYLFRKEGQNVTLSCEQNLNHDAMYWYRQDPGQGLRLIYYSQIVNDFQKGDIAEGYSVSREKKESFPLTVTSAQKNPTAFYLCASSSGGVYEKLFFGSGTQLSVL.

This chain joins TRBV5-1 and TRBJ1-4, with TRBD1 matching 9 bases. V lost 0 bases and J lost 8; bases outside the gene matches: 5. In germline, CDR1 is SGHRS, CDR2 YFSETQ. There are 15 residues in the CDR3. DNA for the CDR3: TGCGCCAGCAGCTTGGGGGGGACAGGGACCGAAAAACTGTTTTTT. Translation: CASSLGGTGTEKLFF.

The rearrangement uses TRBV5-6 and TRBJ1-2; 7 bases are shared with TRBD1. The CDR3 contains 17 residues. J gave up 5 bases and V 0 bases, and 13 bases lay outside the gene matches. Looked up from germline, CDR1 is SGHDT and CDR2 is YYEEEE. The DNA for the CDR3 is TGTGCCAGCAGCTTGGAAGGGGGCGGCGTTGGATGGTATGGCTACACCTTC. Protein: CASSLEGGGVGWYGYTF.

The CDR3 region is CASSQDSGLAGTPSYNEQFF. DNA of the CDR3: TGCGCCAGCAGCCAAGATTCGGGACTAGCGGGAACCCCCTCCTACAATGAGCAGTTCTTC. The chain links TRBV4-1 to TRBJ2-1; TRBD2 matches 13 bases. CDR1 is MGHRA, CDR2 YSYEKL, per germline. The V gene end was trimmed by 0 bases and the J gene end by 0 bases; junction bases not matched to a gene: 8. The CDR3 has 20 residues.

The V call is TRBV28, the J call TRBJ1-5; 7 bases line up with TRBD1. V lost 5 bases, J lost 3 bases, and 13 bases stayed unmatched. The CDR3 is made up of 17 amino acids. Per germline, CDR1 MDHEN and CDR2 SYDVKM. CDR3 region: CASSLGVGGLDNQPQHF. The CDR3 nucleotides read TGTGCCAGCAGTCTTGGGGTAGGGGGCTTGGACAATCAGCCCCAGCATTTT.

The CDR3 loop is CASSKDRAFGNEQFF. DNA for the CDR3: TGTGCCAGCAGTAAGGACAGGGCCTTCGGGAATGAGCAGTTCTTC. J is TRBJ2-1 and V is TRBV6-5, with 8 bases lining up with TRBD1. Per the germline V gene, CDR1 is MNHEY and CDR2 is SVGAGI. Trimming cost V 5 bases and J 7 bases; bases outside gene matches: 10. The CDR3 is 15 amino acids.

V gene TRBV27 combines with J gene TRBJ1-1; D is possibly TRBD1 (5 bases). Trimming left V 7 bases short and J 1 base short, with 22 bases between. This CDR3 is built from 17 residues. Germline assignment: CDR1 MNHEY and CDR2 SMNVEV (reference sequence). The DNA for the CDR3 is TGTGCCAGCAACCACTTATCTAATTGGGGCCCGAACACTGAAGCTTTCTTT. Its translation: CASNHLSNWGPNTEAFF.

The genes are TRBV28 and TRBJ1-5; no reliable D call. The germline V and J ends were trimmed by 3 bases and 5 bases, with 5 bases remaining between them. Germline V gene lookup returns CDR1 MDHEN and CDR2 SYDVKM. This CDR3 region has 12 residues. The CDR3 DNA reads as TGTGCCAGCAGTTTTCGGTATCAGCCCCAGCATTTT. It codes for CASSFRYQPQHF.

This sequence joins TRBV6-1 and TRBJ2-1; 10 nucleotides agree with TRBD2. The CDR3 is 18 residues long. Germline-derived CDR1 and CDR2 are MNHNS and SASEGT. The trim removed 2 bases at V and 0 bases at J, leaving 7 bases unmatched. CDR3 nucleotide sequence: TGTGCCAGCAGTGAATTCGGGACTAGCGAGGGCTCCTACAATGAGCAGTTCTTC. It is translated as CASSEFGTSEGSYNEQFF.

The rearrangement uses TRBV19 and TRBJ2-7; maybe TRBD2 (6 bases). The V end lost 10 bases, the J end lost 4 bases, and 11 bases lay between the germline ends. The CDR3 spans 11 residues. Germline V gene sequence: CDR1 LNHDA, CDR2 SQIVND (reference sequence). The CDR3 loop reads CATQSGYEQYF. Written as DNA, the CDR3 is TGTGCCACTCAGAGCGGGTACGAGCAGTACTTC.